Presented here are 7 T cell receptor beta chains from one specimen sequenced in a study of cytomegalovirus exposure and HLA in healthy donors. This table comes from immunoSEQ multiplex PCR, and its TCRdb copy is limited to in-frame clones, with some not included. The repertoire holds approximately 150,000 clones, with approximately 86% as singletons. Sequencing used PBMCs. Receptors were obtained from a man younger than 35 in good health and CMV-seropositive.

For the CDR3, the DNA is TGTGCTAGTGGTTTGCCGGGACTAGCGGGTCACAATGAGCAGTTCTTC. Translated, it gives CASGLPGLAGHNEQFF. The V and J genes are TRBV12-5 and TRBJ2-1; 12 positions match TRBD2. Per germline, CDR1 LGHNT and CDR2 FRNRAP. The CDR3 covers 16 residues. V was pared by 2 bases and J by 5 bases, with 4 bases of the junction left unmatched.

The J gene is TRBJ1-6, the V gene TRBV5-5; 7 bases match TRBD1. This CDR3 region has 15 residues. CDR1 and CDR2 (germline): SGHKS, YYEKEE (reference sequence). V trimming: 4 bases; J trimming: 4 bases; junction bases outside the gene matches: 5. The CDR3 coding sequence is TGTGCCAGCAGCCCAGGGACAGATTATAATTCACCCCTCCACTTT. This codes for CASSPGTDYNSPLHF.

V is TRBV29-1 and J is TRBJ2-5, with 9 bases that match TRBD1. Germline lookup yields CDR1 SQVTM and CDR2 ANQGSEA. This CDR3 has 13 residues. After removal of 2 bases from V and 5 bases from J, the junction contained 3 bases not matched to a gene. This CDR3 reads CSVEMTGGETQYF. The CDR3 DNA reads as TGCAGCGTTGAAATGACAGGGGGGGAGACCCAGTACTTC.

The rearrangement links TRBV5-1 to TRBJ2-5, with 10 bases identical to TRBD2. CDR1 is SGHRS and CDR2 is YFSETQ in the germline V gene. J gave up 5 bases and V 3 bases, and 7 bases lay outside the gene matches. This CDR3 has 15 residues. The CDR3 nucleotides read TGCGCCAGCAGCTGGGAGCGGGGGGGTTATGAGACCCAGTACTTC. Its protein is CASSWERGGYETQYF.

The chain has TRBV5-1 and TRBJ2-5, with 12 bases that match TRBD2. CDR1 and CDR2 from the germline V gene are SGHRS and YFSETQ. This CDR3 is built from 17 residues. Trimming cost V 3 bases and J 5 bases; bases outside gene matches: 11. CDR3 coding DNA: TGCGCCAGCAGCTCTTTCTCTAGCGGGGGGGCGTTTGAGACCCAGTACTTC. Its translation is CASSSFSSGGAFETQYF.

The chain couples TRBV2 to TRBJ1-2; no reliable D call. CDR3 length: 14 residues. Germline CDR1 is SNHLY and CDR2 is FYNNEI. V shed 2 bases and J shed 3 bases, with 10 bases lying between them. The CDR3 region is CASSESGLYYGYTF. The CDR3 nucleotides are TGTGCCAGCAGTGAATCGGGGTTATACTATGGCTACACCTTC.

The V gene is TRBV15, the J gene TRBJ2-1, with D perhaps TRBD2 (6 bases). V lost 1 base to trimming and J lost 14 bases, with 18 bases between them. This CDR3 contains 14 residues. Germline V gene lookup returns CDR1 LNHNV and CDR2 YYDKDF (reference sequence). DNA for the CDR3: TGTGCCACCAGCAGAGCGGGCGGGGTCCTCCTCAAGTTCTTC. Translation: CATSRAGGVLLKFF.